This T cell receptor beta chain was retrieved from a study of regulatory T cells in long-lasting Graves disease. This CDR3 has 14 amino acids. Germline CDR1 reads MNHNS; CDR2 reads SASEGT. Building of the TCR beta libraries involved iRepertoire HTBI primers and Arm-PCR of CDR3 regions. Using its own MiXCR run on the multiplex PCR reads, TCRdb lists one record per CDR3 protein. This sample has around 480,000 distinct CDR3 sequences, with 15% to 20% found just once. The time point: newly diagnosed GD, antithyroid drugs for less than 3 months. RNA isolated from PBMCs was used to make the TCR library. With regard to this clonotype: A single base separates this from a much larger clone, so it may be a read error.

These data were also filed under a second study, of T cells in Graves' hyperthyroidism and ophthalmopathy. That work states: Those with hyperthyroidism were 18 to 65 years old, newly diagnosed, and ill for under 2 months.

Specimen: peripheral blood mononuclear cells (PBMCs), collected at new diagnosis, from a patient treated with antithyroid drugs. The chain links TRBV6-1 to TRBJ1-5; TRBD1 might be the D (6 bases). The clonotype originates from a woman aged 35 to 60 with Graves disease. CDR3 amino acids: CTSSKGVSNQPQHF. In DNA, the CDR3 is TGTACCAGCAGTAAGGGGGTGAGCAATCAGCCCCAGCATTTT.